The 28 T cell receptor beta chains below all came from one sample that was sequenced in a study of OX40 agonist ivuxolimab in advanced cancers. The data were produced by immunoSEQ multiplex PCR, yet TCRdb's version contains in-frame clones alone and is incomplete. This table has about 55,000 clones, around nine tenths appearing once. The starting material was CD4+ or CD8+ T cells sorted from blood, obtained in a trial of the OX40 agonist ivuxolimab. The origin of the receptors is an adult with an advanced solid tumor such as melanoma, head and neck, liver or kidney cancer.

V gene TRBV20-1 combines with J gene TRBJ2-7, with D unresolved. Looked up from germline, CDR1 is DFQATT and CDR2 is SNEGSKA (reference sequence). The V end lost 3 bases, the J end lost 5 bases, and 5 bases lay between the germline ends. The CDR3 length is 10 residues. The CDR3: CSASDHEQYF. CDR3 nucleotide sequence: TGCAGTGCTAGTGACCACGAGCAGTACTTC.

The rearrangement uses TRBV20-1 and TRBJ2-1; D uncertain. Trimming removed 6 bases from V and 9 bases from J, with 12 bases in between. CDR1 is DFQATT and CDR2 is SNEGSKA in the germline V gene (reference sequence). The CDR3 loop spans 11 amino acids. The CDR3 sequence: CSAKGEGEQFF. CDR3 nucleotide sequence: TGCAGTGCCAAGGGTGAAGGTGAGCAGTTCTTC.

The rearrangement links TRBV4-2 to TRBJ2-5; 9 bases match TRBD2. The trim removed 1 base at V and 0 bases at J, leaving 6 bases unmatched. This CDR3 has 17 amino acids. From germline, CDR1 is LGHNA and CDR2 YNFKEQ. The CDR3 DNA reads as TGTGCCAGCAGCCAAGGGTCTAGCGGGAATAACCAAGAGACCCAGTACTTC. Its translation: CASSQGSSGNNQETQYF.

Comments on this clone: Compared with germline, one end of the junction differs, possibly owing to a read error. V is TRBV7-9 and J is TRBJ2-7, with TRBD2 matching over 13 bases. The CDR3 is 10 amino acids. From germline, CDR1 is SEHNR and CDR2 FQNEAQ (reference sequence). This chain's CDR3 is CASKTSGRFF. As DNA, the CDR3 is TGTGCCAGCAAGACTAGCGGGAGGTTCTTC. Complete variable domain (other parts from reference TRBV7-9 and TRBJ2-7): DTGVSQNPRHKITKRGQNVTFRCDPISEHNRLYWYRQTLGQGPEFLTYFQNEAQLEKSRLLSDRFSAERPKGSFSTLEIQRTEQGDSAMYLCASKTSGRFFGPGTRLTVT.

Of note for this clone: Other DNA sequences of this sample code for an identical CDR3. This sequence joins TRBV6-5 and TRBJ2-7, with 9 positions matching TRBD1. The CDR3 runs to 15 residues. Per the germline V gene, CDR1 is MNHEY and CDR2 is SVGAGI. J gave up 1 base and V 2 bases, and 3 bases lay outside the gene matches. CDR3: CASSYGTGISYEQYF. The CDR3 DNA is TGTGCCAGCAGTTACGGGACAGGGATTTCCTACGAGCAGTACTTC.

The chain couples TRBV2 to TRBJ2-7, with 9 bases aligning to TRBD2. This CDR3 comprises 16 residues. From germline, CDR1 is SNHLY and CDR2 FYNNEI. The J segment lost 0 bases and the V segment lost 6 bases, leaving 9 bases of the junction unmatched. CDR3 amino acids: CASRGSPGLASYEQYF. The CDR3 DNA is TGTGCCAGCAGGGGTTCTCCGGGACTAGCCTCCTACGAGCAGTACTTC. Full variable domain (outside the CDR3, taken from reference TRBV2 and TRBJ2-7): EPEVTQTPSHQVTQMGQEVILRCVPISNHLYFYWYRQILGQKVEFLVSFYNNEISEKSEIFDDQFSVERPDGSNFTLKIRSTKLEDSAMYFCASRGSPGLASYEQYFGPGTRLTVT.

This chain links TRBV7-6 with TRBJ2-6; D call uncertain. Trimming removed 4 bases from V and 3 bases from J, with 7 bases in between. The CDR3 runs to 14 residues. CDR1 is SGHVS and CDR2 is FNYEAQ in the germline V gene. The CDR3 region is CASSSSSGANVLTF. DNA of the CDR3: TGTGCCAGCAGCTCCAGTAGTGGGGCCAACGTCCTGACTTTC.

This chain joins TRBV5-1 and TRBJ2-6; 7 nucleotides align to TRBD2. The CDR3 runs 16 residues. J gave up 2 bases and V 4 bases, and 6 bases lay outside the gene matches. The germline V gene has CDR1 SGHRS and CDR2 YFSETQ. CDR3 DNA sequence: TGCGCCAGCAGCGAAGGGAGGGGACCTGGGGCCAACGTCCTGACTTTC. Residues: CASSEGRGPGANVLTF.

The CDR3 nucleotides are TGCGCCAGCAGTGAGTCGGTCAGCTACAATGAGCAGTTCTTC. This gives the protein CASSESVSYNEQFF. The chain couples TRBV10-1 to TRBJ2-1, with D unclear. This CDR3 region has 14 residues. V dropped 0 bases and J dropped 3 bases, with 6 bases sitting between them. CDR1 and CDR2 from the germline V gene are WNHNN and SYGVQD (reference sequence).

This clone was seen more than once but under ten times. CDR3 loop: CASSLAGSSYNEQFF. The CDR3 DNA is TGTGCCAGCAGTCTAGCGGGAAGCTCCTACAATGAGCAGTTCTTC. The chain combines TRBV11-2 with TRBJ2-1, with TRBD2 matching 9 bases. Germline V gives CDR1 SGHAT, CDR2 FQNNGV. This CDR3 is 15 amino acids long. After removal of 6 bases from V and 0 bases from J, the junction contained 3 bases not matched to a gene.

This clone came up once. V and J are TRBV7-2 and TRBJ1-2; a possible D gene is TRBD1 (6 bases). V gave up 3 bases and J gave up 8 bases, with 13 bases separating them. This CDR3 region has 13 residues. Germline V gives CDR1 SGHTA, CDR2 FQGNSA. The CDR3 coding sequence is TGTGCCAGCAGCTTCCACAGGGAGGGCGGCTACACCTTC. Translation: CASSFHREGGYTF.

V gene TRBV7-9 combines with J gene TRBJ1-4, with TRBD1 identical over 7 bases. CDR3 length: 14 residues. The V segment lost 5 bases and the J segment 5 bases; nucleotides outside the gene matches: 5. The germline V gene has CDR1 SEHNR and CDR2 FQNEAQ (reference sequence). CDR3 in amino acids: CASSRTGKNEKLFF. The CDR3 nucleotides are TGTGCCAGCAGCAGGACAGGAAAAAATGAAAAACTGTTTTTT.

V and J are TRBV7-2 and TRBJ2-7; 12 bases are a match to TRBD2. In germline, CDR1 is SGHTA, CDR2 FQGNSA. The CDR3 is 13 amino acids. V dropped 5 bases and J dropped 4; count of bases not matched to a gene: 0. Here the CDR3 DNA reads TGTGCCAGCAGCGGACTAGCGGGGTACGAGCAGTACTTC. The encoded protein is CASSGLAGYEQYF.

This clone was counted once. The gene calls are TRBV28 and TRBJ2-7; D may correspond to TRBD1 or TRBD2 (6 bases each). Germline loops: CDR1 MDHEN, CDR2 SYDVKM. CDR3 length equals 13 residues. V was trimmed by 3 bases and J by 4 bases, leaving 10 bases between them. The CDR3 spells CASSLGGQYEQYF. The CDR3 bases are TGTGCCAGCAGTTTGGGGGGCCAATACGAGCAGTACTTC.

The V gene is TRBV14, the J gene TRBJ2-7, with 9 bases fitting TRBD2. V shed 0 bases and J 3 bases; nucleotides not matched to a gene: 12. Germline CDR1 reads SGHDN; CDR2 reads FVKESK. CDR3 length equals 18 residues. The CDR3 spells CASSQELAGPPTFYEQYF. In DNA form, the CDR3 reads TGTGCCAGCAGCCAAGAGCTAGCGGGACCACCCACCTTCTACGAGCAGTACTTC.

The rearrangement joins TRBV6-6 to TRBJ1-5; TRBD1 matches at 7 bases. The V gene's germline CDR1 is MNHNY and CDR2 SVGAGI (reference sequence). This CDR3 has 12 amino acids. The trim removed 6 bases at V and 4 bases at J, leaving 0 bases unmatched. CDR3 nucleotide sequence: TGTGCCAGCAGACAGGGGAATCAGCCCCAGCATTTT. Translation: CASRQGNQPQHF.

CDR3 sequence: CASSQSRPLAGDTGELFF. In DNA form, the CDR3 reads TGTGCCAGCAGCCAATCCCGGCCGCTAGCGGGAGATACCGGGGAGCTGTTTTTT. J is TRBJ2-2 and V is TRBV4-2; 10 bases fit TRBD2. Germline V CDR1 and CDR2: LGHNA, YNFKEQ. Losses at the gene ends were 2 bases for V and 5 bases for J; bases not matched to a gene: 11. The CDR3 is made up of 18 amino acids.

This chain uses TRBV5-4 with TRBJ2-1; the match to TRBD2 covers 12 bases. The germline V gene encodes CDR1 SGHNT and CDR2 YYREEE (reference sequence). The CDR3 is made up of 15 amino acids. The J segment lost 10 bases and the V segment lost 0 bases, leaving 5 bases of the junction unmatched. CDR3 DNA sequence: TGTGCCAGCAGCTTGGGACTAGCGGGAGAAAGGGAGCAGTTCTTC. Encoded protein: CASSLGLAGEREQFF.

V usage is TRBV7-8 and J usage is TRBJ2-1, with D perhaps given as TRBD1 or TRBD2 (6 bases each). V was shortened by 1 base and J by 5 bases, with 24 bases between the two germline ends. There are 19 residues in the CDR3. CDR1 and CDR2 from the germline V gene are SGHVS and FQNEAQ. The CDR3 DNA reads as TGTGCCAGCAGCTTAGGATTTCCGGGGGCGGCTACCCCTGACAATGAGCAGTTCTTC. Translated: CASSLGFPGAATPDNEQFF.

The chain has TRBV13 and TRBJ2-5; 7 positions match TRBD1. Unmatched junction bases numbered 9, after V lost 2 bases and J lost 3 bases. Germline V CDR1 and CDR2: PRHDT, FYEKMQ (reference sequence). The CDR3 has 16 amino acids. The CDR3 DNA reads TGTGCCAGCAGCTTAATCCGCAGGGGGAAGAAAGAGACCCAGTACTTC. Amino acids: CASSLIRRGKKETQYF.

CDR3 in amino acids: CASSPQEGGSPLHF. The CDR3 DNA sequence: TGTGCCAGCAGCCCACAGGAAGGAGGGTCACCCCTCCACTTT. V and J are TRBV7-6 and TRBJ1-6, with TRBD1 as a possible D gene (5 bases). This CDR3 has 14 amino acids. V dropped 5 bases and J dropped 10 bases, with 15 bases sitting between them. Germline CDR1 and CDR2: SGHVS and FNYEAQ.

This chain joins TRBV19 and TRBJ2-2; TRBD2 matches 9 bases. The CDR3 runs to 15 residues. Trimming cost V 9 bases and J 2 bases; bases outside gene matches: 7. The germline gives CDR1 LNHDA, CDR2 SQIVND (reference sequence). In DNA, the CDR3 is TGTGCCAGCCAGACTAGCGGCATTAACACCGGGGAGCTGTTTTTT. Encoded protein: CASQTSGINTGELFF.

The CDR3 is CASSTSLPKQFF. The CDR3 DNA reads as TGTGCCAGCAGTACTAGTTTACCTAAGCAGTTCTTC. The chain links TRBV27 to TRBJ2-1, with D perhaps matching TRBD2 (5 bases). The CDR3 runs 12 residues. Germline V gives CDR1 MNHEY, CDR2 SMNVEV (reference sequence). The ends were cut back, 5 bases at V and 11 bases at J, with 13 bases in the middle.

The chain combines TRBV11-3 with TRBJ1-1, with D maybe TRBD1 (6 bases). Germline CDR1 SGHNT, CDR2 YENEEA. Trimming pared 5 bases from V and 7 bases from J, leaving 11 bases between. The length of the CDR3 is 12 residues. CDR3 in amino acids: CASSKDRSEAFF. Here the CDR3 DNA reads TGTGCCAGCAGCAAAGACAGGAGTGAAGCTTTCTTT.

V and J are TRBV2 and TRBJ1-5, with 7 bases matching TRBD1. The CDR3 runs to 14 residues. The V and J ends lost 6 bases and 4 bases, in that order; junction bases with no gene match: 6. Germline V gene sequence: CDR1 SNHLY, CDR2 FYNNEI. CDR3 nucleotide sequence: TGTGCCAGCAGGCGCCGGGACAGTAATCAGCCCCAGCATTTT. Its translation is CASRRRDSNQPQHF.

The chain joins TRBV2 to TRBJ1-2, with 8 bases fitting TRBD1. With V trimmed by 4 bases and J by 10 bases, 14 bases remained unmatched. CDR1 is SNHLY and CDR2 is FYNNEI in the germline V gene. CDR3 size: 15 residues. The CDR3 nucleotides are TGTGCCAGCAGTGCCCGAAGGACAGGGATGGATGACTACACCTTC. Its translation is CASSARRTGMDDYTF.

The V call is TRBV9, the J call TRBJ2-2; either TRBD1 or TRBD2 may fit D (5 bases each). V lost 6 bases to trimming and J lost 6 bases, with 27 bases between them. The CDR3 sequence is 18 residues long. The germline V gene has CDR1 SGDLS and CDR2 YYNGEE. CDR3 DNA: TGTGCCAGCAACGAGGGTGGGAGTCGGGACCGAAAGTCCGGGGAGCTGTTTTTT. It codes for CASNEGGSRDRKSGELFF. The whole variable domain, filled in from reference TRBV9 and TRBJ2-2, reads DSGVTQTPKHLITATGQRVTLRCSPRSGDLSVYWYQQSLDQGLQFLIQYYNGEERAKGNILERFSAQQFPDLHSELNLSSLELGDSALYFCASNEGGSRDRKSGELFFGEGSRLTVL.

This clone has a single count. This chain connects TRBV30 to TRBJ2-3; TRBD2 matches at 8 bases. Germline CDR1 is GTSNPN and CDR2 is SVGIG (reference sequence). V lost 3 bases and J lost 2; bases outside the gene matches: 22. The CDR3 spans 20 residues. CDR3 residues: CAWRPLPGLEPHRLTDTQYF. Here the CDR3 DNA reads TGTGCCTGGAGGCCATTACCGGGACTAGAGCCTCACAGGCTCACAGATACGCAGTATTTT. Drawing the rest from reference TRBV30 and TRBJ2-3, the complete variable domain is SQTIHQWPATLVQPVGSPLSLECTVEGTSNPNLYWYRQAAGRGLQLLFYSVGIGQISSEVPQNLSASRPQDRQFILSSKKLLLSDSGFYLCAWRPLPGLEPHRLTDTQYFGPGTRLTVL.